The T cell receptor (beta chain) under discussion was sequenced for a study of blood T cell repertoires in COVID-19. Study summary: Samples of COVID-19 (acute and convalescent) were obtained from the United States, Italy and Spain. In each case, the material was cDNA or gDNA derived from T cells, B-cell-depleted T cells, or PBMCs.

The CDR3 has 13 residues. CDR1 is LGHNA, CDR2 YSLEER, per germline. Trimming took 4 bases from V and 1 from J, leaving 7 bases between them. Per the original methods: The authors estimated nucleated cell counts from reference gene primer amplification. Profiling relied on immunoSEQ multiplex PCR, and the TCRdb table lists in-frame clones only, not all of them. That table is the source of V, J and clone size, and D and trimming were worked out from the DNA. The sample carries tens of thousands of clones, more than 65% recorded once. By share, this clone ranks as medium-sized. Sequencing input: peripheral blood. The TCR was taken from an elderly man with active or convalescent COVID-19. J is TRBJ1-1 and V is TRBV4-3, with D uncertain. CDR3 DNA: TGCGCCAGCAGCCCGGTGAGGAACACTGAAGCTTTCTTT. Amino acids: CASSPVRNTEAFF.